What follows are 22 T cell receptor beta chains derived from one specimen sequenced in a study of T cell responses to AZD1222 COVID-19 vaccine (dated by TCRdb to the early 2020s). To prepare the library, the immunoSEQ multiplex PCR assay was applied. TCRdb retrieved this table from immuneACCESS and kept in-frame rearrangements only. Not all clones are present; in checked studies, unresolved V genes account for under half, and no reason is known for the remainder. The sample table contains roughly 120,000 clones; only one count was recorded for approximately 90% of them. Clones ranked in the top ten supply 1.5% to 2% of the sample. What this sample's time point label stands for: about 28 days (+/-7) after the second vaccine dose. Specimen: peripheral blood, collected 28 days after the second AZD1222 dose. These receptors all come from an adult who received the AZD1222 COVID-19 vaccine.

This chain joins TRBV20-1 and TRBJ2-7; TRBD1 is a possible D gene (6 bases). Germline V CDR1 and CDR2: DFQATT, SNEGSKA (reference sequence). V dropped 3 bases and J dropped 6 bases, with 9 bases sitting between them. The CDR3 has 11 residues. The CDR3 DNA reads as TGCAGTGCTAGTTTAGGGGGCGAGCAGTACTTC. Its translation is CSASLGGEQYF.

The V call is TRBV27, the J call TRBJ1-2, with 7 positions matching TRBD1. The CDR3 length is 15 residues. Germline assignment: CDR1 MNHEY and CDR2 SMNVEV (reference sequence). Trimming cost V 2 bases and J 8 bases; bases outside gene matches: 11. Here the CDR3 reads CASSLIGDRPRGYTF. As DNA, the CDR3 is TGTGCCAGCAGTTTAATTGGGGACAGACCTCGGGGCTACACCTTC.

As DNA, the CDR3 is TGTGCCTGGTCACTCGGGTCCGAGGCCTACAATGAGCAGTTCTTC. This translates into CAWSLGSEAYNEQFF. The chain carries TRBV30 and TRBJ2-1; D unclear. The germline V gene encodes CDR1 GTSNPN and CDR2 SVGIG (reference sequence). Trimming stripped 5 bases from V and 2 bases from J, with 16 bases between. The CDR3 runs to 15 residues.

The chain carries TRBV11-3 and TRBJ2-7; 9 bases match TRBD2. The length of the CDR3 is 17 residues. Per germline, CDR1 SGHNT and CDR2 YENEEA. The V segment lost 5 bases and the J segment 4 bases; nucleotides outside the gene matches: 15. In DNA, the CDR3 is TGTGCCAGCAGCCGGCGGTGGTCAGGACTAGCGCCGTACGAGCAGTACTTC. It is translated as CASSRRWSGLAPYEQYF.

The chain combines TRBV20-1 with TRBJ2-3; D is unresolved. Germline CDR1 is DFQATT and CDR2 is SNEGSKA (reference sequence). Deletions cut 3 bases from V and 6 bases from J, with 16 bases between. This CDR3 has 14 residues. CDR3 bases: TGCAGTGCTAGTAGGCTCAGCATCGGGGATACGCAGTATTTT. It codes for CSASRLSIGDTQYF.

V usage is TRBV29-1 and J usage is TRBJ2-5, with 7 bases matching TRBD2. This CDR3 is 15 amino acids long. CDR1 and CDR2 (germline): SQVTM, ANQGSEA. The J segment lost 1 base and the V segment lost 1 base, leaving 6 bases of the junction unmatched. CDR3 nucleotides: TGCAGCGTTGAAGTTGGGGCTAGCGGCCAAGAGACCCAGTACTTC. It is translated as CSVEVGASGQETQYF.

The chain recombines TRBV27 with TRBJ1-2; TRBD1 is a possible D gene (6 bases). The CDR3 length is 15 residues. Per germline, CDR1 MNHEY and CDR2 SMNVEV (reference sequence). V lost 4 bases and J 4 bases, leaving 16 bases between the germline ends. CDR3: CASSSIRTERYGYTF. The CDR3 DNA sequence: TGTGCCAGCAGTTCTATCCGGACAGAACGCTATGGCTACACCTTC.

Many counts were recorded for this clone. V gene TRBV7-8 combines with J gene TRBJ2-6; D is possibly TRBD1 (5 bases). The CDR3 totals 18 residues. Germline CDR1 and CDR2: SGHVS and FQNEAQ. Trimming cost V 3 bases and J 0 bases, with 15 bases left between them. This CDR3 reads CASSLTLQVGSGANVLTF. In nucleotides, the CDR3 is TGTGCCAGCAGCTTGACCCTACAGGTGGGCTCTGGGGCCAACGTCCTGACTTTC.

CDR3 in DNA: TGTGCCAGCAGTCTTACTAGTGGGCCCACAGATACGCAGTATTTT. Translating gives CASSLTSGPTDTQYF. The chain joins TRBV25-1 to TRBJ2-3; possible D gene TRBD2, 5 bases. Germline V CDR1 and CDR2: MGHDK, SYGVNS. This CDR3 has 15 amino acids. V was pared by 5 bases and J by 2 bases, with 14 bases between.

This clone was counted a single time. This chain links TRBV9 with TRBJ2-2; D is ambiguous. This CDR3 comprises 14 residues. V lost 0 bases and J 2 bases, leaving 5 bases between the germline ends. Germline V gives CDR1 SGDLS, CDR2 YYNGEE. CDR3 residues: CASSVGLNTGELFF. In DNA form, the CDR3 reads TGTGCCAGCAGCGTAGGGCTCAACACCGGGGAGCTGTTTTTT.

The chain has TRBV19 and TRBJ2-5; a weak D match, TRBD2 (6 bases). The CDR3 sequence is 16 residues long. From germline, CDR1 is LNHDA and CDR2 SQIVND (reference sequence). The germline V and J ends were trimmed by 4 bases and 3 bases, with 18 bases remaining between them. The CDR3 protein is CASSNIYRDSKETQYF. CDR3 nucleotides: TGTGCCAGTAGTAATATCTACCGGGACTCCAAAGAGACCCAGTACTTC.

This clone was counted a few times. The V and J genes are TRBV29-1 and TRBJ1-2; TRBD1 aligns across 7 bases. V trimming: 4 bases; J trimming: 4 bases; junction bases outside the gene matches: 3. The length of the CDR3 is 12 residues. The V gene's germline CDR1 is SQVTM and CDR2 ANQGSEA. The CDR3: CSVGGGGYGYTF. CDR3 nucleotides: TGCAGCGTTGGAGGGGGCGGCTATGGCTACACCTTC.

The rearrangement uses TRBV19 and TRBJ2-1, with a possible D match to TRBD1 (5 bases). The CDR3 runs 15 residues. Germline assignment: CDR1 LNHDA and CDR2 SQIVND (reference sequence). V gave up 0 bases and J gave up 3 bases, with 9 bases separating them. CDR3 loop: CASSIDRGSYNEQFF. For the CDR3, the DNA is TGTGCCAGTAGTATAGATAGGGGCAGCTACAATGAGCAGTTCTTC. Based on the CDR3 plus reference TRBV19 and TRBJ2-1, the full variable domain is DGGITQSPKYLFRKEGQNVTLSCEQNLNHDAMYWYRQDPGQGLRLIYYSQIVNDFQKGDIAEGYSVSREKKESFPLTVTSAQKNPTAFYLCASSIDRGSYNEQFFGPGTRLTVL.

The CDR3 DNA reads as TGTGCCAGCAGTTTCGACACGGTGGGGTATCAGCCCCAGCATTTT. Translated: CASSFDTVGYQPQHF. The chain couples TRBV28 to TRBJ1-5; D unresolved. This CDR3 spans 15 amino acids. Germline CDR1 reads MDHEN; CDR2 reads SYDVKM. V was pared by 3 bases and J by 5 bases, with 14 bases between.

The chain uses TRBV30 and TRBJ1-5; the match to TRBD1 covers 8 bases. Unmatched junction bases numbered 3, after V lost 3 bases and J lost 5 bases. Germline V CDR1 and CDR2: GTSNPN, SVGIG (reference sequence). The CDR3 consists of 13 residues. The CDR3 DNA sequence: TGTGCCTGGAGGTCAGGGGGCGATCAGCCCCAGCATTTT. Its translation: CAWRSGGDQPQHF.

The V call is TRBV15, the J call TRBJ2-7; D gene uncertain. CDR3 length equals 14 residues. CDR1 is LNHNV, CDR2 YYDKDF, per germline (reference sequence). Trimming stripped 0 bases from V and 9 bases from J, with 15 bases between. CDR3 bases: TGTGCCACCAGCAGAGATCCGCCTTCGGGCGGGCAGTACTTC. Translating it yields CATSRDPPSGGQYF.

The chain combines TRBV2 with TRBJ1-2; a possible D gene is TRBD1 (5 bases). Per the germline V gene, CDR1 is SNHLY and CDR2 is FYNNEI. Trimming stripped 3 bases from V and 4 bases from J, with 12 bases between. The CDR3 runs to 14 residues. The CDR3: CASSEGIGAYGYTF. CDR3 DNA sequence: TGTGCCAGCAGTGAGGGGATCGGGGCCTATGGCTACACCTTC.

V and J are TRBV28 and TRBJ2-7; a possible D gene is TRBD2 (5 bases). CDR1 and CDR2 from the germline V gene are MDHEN and SYDVKM. Deletions cut 3 bases from V and 7 bases from J, with 10 bases between. The CDR3 has 12 residues. CDR3 DNA sequence: TGTGCCAGCAGTTTTCGGGGTAGGGAGCAGTACTTC. Amino acids: CASSFRGREQYF.

The CDR3 nucleotides are TGTGCCAGCAGCGACCGGACCCGGTCACCCCTCCACTTT. Its translation is CASSDRTRSPLHF. The rearrangement links TRBV2 to TRBJ1-6; D gene uncertain. From germline, CDR1 is SNHLY and CDR2 FYNNEI. This CDR3 comprises 13 residues. Trimming removed 6 bases at V and 10 bases at J, with 13 bases between.

The V call is TRBV5-1, the J call TRBJ1-1, with D unresolved. The germline V and J ends were trimmed by 4 bases and 5 bases, with 12 bases remaining between them. Germline CDR1 SGHRS, CDR2 YFSETQ. This CDR3 has 13 residues. DNA for the CDR3: TGCGCCAGCAGCCTGCGGACGGGGACTGAAGCTTTCTTT. It specifies CASSLRTGTEAFF.

The V call is TRBV7-6, the J call TRBJ2-2, with D perhaps matching TRBD2 (7 bases). Germline V gene data show CDR1 as SGHVS and CDR2 as FNYEAQ. Trimming pared 8 bases from V and 7 bases from J, leaving 11 bases between. The CDR3 totals 12 residues. The chain's CDR3 is CASGRGDGELFF. The CDR3 coding sequence is TGTGCCAGCGGGAGGGGGGACGGGGAGCTGTTTTTT.

The J gene is TRBJ2-2, the V gene TRBV6-1; no clear D gene. Germline V gene lookup returns CDR1 MNHNS and CDR2 SASEGT. This CDR3 comprises 14 residues. V lost 3 bases and J 8 bases, leaving 13 bases between the germline ends. CDR3 sequence (DNA): TGTGCCAGCAGTGAGGAAAGTGAGCTAGGGGAGCTGTTTTTT. Its protein product is CASSEESELGELFF.